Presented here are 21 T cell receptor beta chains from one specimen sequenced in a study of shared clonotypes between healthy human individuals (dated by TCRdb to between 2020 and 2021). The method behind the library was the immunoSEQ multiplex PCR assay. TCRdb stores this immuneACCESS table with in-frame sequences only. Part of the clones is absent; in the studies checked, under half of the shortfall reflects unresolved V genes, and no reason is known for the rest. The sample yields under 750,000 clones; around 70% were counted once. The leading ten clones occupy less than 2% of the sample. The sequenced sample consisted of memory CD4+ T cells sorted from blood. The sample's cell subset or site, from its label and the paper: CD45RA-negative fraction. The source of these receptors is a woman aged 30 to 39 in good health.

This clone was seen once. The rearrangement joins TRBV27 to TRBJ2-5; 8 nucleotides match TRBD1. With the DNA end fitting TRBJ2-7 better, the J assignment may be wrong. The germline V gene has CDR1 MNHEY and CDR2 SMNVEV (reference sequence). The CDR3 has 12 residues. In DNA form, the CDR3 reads TGTGCCAGCACAGGGGGCGGCTACGAGCAGTACTTC. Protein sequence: CASTGGGYEQYF.

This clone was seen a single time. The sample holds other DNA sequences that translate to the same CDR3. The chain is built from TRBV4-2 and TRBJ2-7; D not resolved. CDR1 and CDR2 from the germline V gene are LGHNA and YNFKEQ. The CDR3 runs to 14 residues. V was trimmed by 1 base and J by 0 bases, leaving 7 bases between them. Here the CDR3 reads CASSQGPSSYEQYF. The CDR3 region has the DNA TGTGCCAGCAGCCAAGGCCCCAGCTCCTACGAGCAGTACTTC.

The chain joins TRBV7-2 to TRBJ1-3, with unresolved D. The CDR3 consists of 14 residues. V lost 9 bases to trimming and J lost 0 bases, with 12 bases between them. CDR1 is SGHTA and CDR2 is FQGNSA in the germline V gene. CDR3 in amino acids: CASRLRSSGNTIYF. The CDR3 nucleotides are TGTGCCAGTAGGCTGAGGAGCTCTGGAAACACCATATATTTT.

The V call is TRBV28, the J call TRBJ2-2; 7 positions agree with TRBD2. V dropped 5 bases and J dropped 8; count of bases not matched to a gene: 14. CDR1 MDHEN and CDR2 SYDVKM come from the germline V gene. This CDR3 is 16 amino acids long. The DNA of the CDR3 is TGTGCCAGCAGTACCTTTATTGCGGGAGAATTTGGGGAGCTGTTTTTT. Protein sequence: CASSTFIAGEFGELFF.

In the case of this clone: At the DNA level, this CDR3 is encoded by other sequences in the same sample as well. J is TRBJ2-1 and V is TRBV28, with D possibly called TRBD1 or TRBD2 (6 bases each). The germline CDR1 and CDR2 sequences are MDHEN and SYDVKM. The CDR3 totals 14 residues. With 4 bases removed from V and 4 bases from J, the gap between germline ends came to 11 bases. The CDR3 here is CASSYQGTYNEQFF. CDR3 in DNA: TGTGCCAGCAGTTATCAGGGGACTTACAATGAGCAGTTCTTC.

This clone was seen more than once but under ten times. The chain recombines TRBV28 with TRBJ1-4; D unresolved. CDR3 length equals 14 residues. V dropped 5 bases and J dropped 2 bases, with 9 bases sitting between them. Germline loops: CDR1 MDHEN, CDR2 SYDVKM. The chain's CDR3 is CASSPFPTNEKLFF. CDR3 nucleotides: TGTGCCAGCAGTCCGTTCCCGACTAATGAAAAACTGTTTTTT.

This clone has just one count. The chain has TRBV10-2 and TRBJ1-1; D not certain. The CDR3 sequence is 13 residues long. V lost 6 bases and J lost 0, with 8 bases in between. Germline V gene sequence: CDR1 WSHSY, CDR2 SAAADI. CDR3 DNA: TGCGCCAGCAGGACCGACATGAACACTGAAGCTTTCTTT. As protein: CASRTDMNTEAFF.

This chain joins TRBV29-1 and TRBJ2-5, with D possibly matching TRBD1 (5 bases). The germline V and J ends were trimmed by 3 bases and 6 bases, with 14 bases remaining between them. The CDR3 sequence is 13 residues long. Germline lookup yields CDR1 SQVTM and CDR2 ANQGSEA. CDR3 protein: CSVDESRVKTQYF. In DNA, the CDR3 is TGCAGCGTTGACGAAAGCAGGGTAAAGACCCAGTACTTC.

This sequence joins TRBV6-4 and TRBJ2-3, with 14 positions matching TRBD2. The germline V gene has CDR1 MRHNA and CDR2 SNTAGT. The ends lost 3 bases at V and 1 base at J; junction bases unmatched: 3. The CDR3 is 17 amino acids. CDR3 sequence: CASSDGTSGSGTDTQYF. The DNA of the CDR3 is TGTGCCAGCAGTGATGGGACTAGCGGGAGTGGCACAGATACGCAGTATTTT.

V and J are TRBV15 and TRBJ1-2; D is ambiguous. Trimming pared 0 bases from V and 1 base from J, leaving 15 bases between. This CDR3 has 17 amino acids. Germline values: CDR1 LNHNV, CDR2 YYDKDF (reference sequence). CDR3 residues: CATSRDLGEAINYGYTF. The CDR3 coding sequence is TGTGCCACCAGCAGAGATCTCGGAGAGGCAATTAACTATGGCTACACCTTC.

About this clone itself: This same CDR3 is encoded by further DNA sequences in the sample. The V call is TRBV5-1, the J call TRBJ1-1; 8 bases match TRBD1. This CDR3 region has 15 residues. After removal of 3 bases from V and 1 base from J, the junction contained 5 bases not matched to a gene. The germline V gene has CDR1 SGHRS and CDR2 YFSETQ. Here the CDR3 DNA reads TGCGCCAGCAGCTCAACCGGGACAGGGAACACTGAAGCTTTCTTT. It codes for CASSSTGTGNTEAFF.

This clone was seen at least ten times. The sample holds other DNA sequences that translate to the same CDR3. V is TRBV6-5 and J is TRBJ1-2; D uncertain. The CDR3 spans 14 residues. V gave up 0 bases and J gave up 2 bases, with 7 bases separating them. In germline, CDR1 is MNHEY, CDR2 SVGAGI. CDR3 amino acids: CASSYSHGNYGYTF. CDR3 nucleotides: TGTGCCAGCAGTTACTCTCACGGAAACTATGGCTACACCTTC.

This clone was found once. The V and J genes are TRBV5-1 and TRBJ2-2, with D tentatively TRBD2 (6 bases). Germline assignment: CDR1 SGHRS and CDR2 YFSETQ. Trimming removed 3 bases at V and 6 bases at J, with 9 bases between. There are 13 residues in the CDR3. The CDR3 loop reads CASSSREAGELFF. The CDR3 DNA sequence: TGCGCCAGCAGCTCGAGGGAGGCCGGGGAGCTGTTTTTT.

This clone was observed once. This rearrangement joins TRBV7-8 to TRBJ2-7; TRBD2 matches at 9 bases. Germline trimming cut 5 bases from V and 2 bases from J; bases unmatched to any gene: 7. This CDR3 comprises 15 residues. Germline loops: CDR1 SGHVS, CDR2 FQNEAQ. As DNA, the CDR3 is TGTGCCAGCAGCGGGGGCCTAGCGGGAACCTACGAGCAGTACTTC. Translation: CASSGGLAGTYEQYF.

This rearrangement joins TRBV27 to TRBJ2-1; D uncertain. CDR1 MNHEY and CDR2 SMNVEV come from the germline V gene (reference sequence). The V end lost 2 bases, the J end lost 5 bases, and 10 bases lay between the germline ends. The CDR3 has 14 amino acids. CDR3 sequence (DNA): TGTGCCAGCAGTTTAAGGCGTACCAACAATGAGCAGTTCTTC. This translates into CASSLRRTNNEQFF.

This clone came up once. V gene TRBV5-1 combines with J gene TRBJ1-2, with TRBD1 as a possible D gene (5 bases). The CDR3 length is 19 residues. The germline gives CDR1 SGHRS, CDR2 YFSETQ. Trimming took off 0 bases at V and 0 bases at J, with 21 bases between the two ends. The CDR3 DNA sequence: TGCGCCAGCAGCTTGGTCCCAGGCGGGGGATCGTCTACTAACTATGGCTACACCTTC. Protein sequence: CASSLVPGGGSSTNYGYTF. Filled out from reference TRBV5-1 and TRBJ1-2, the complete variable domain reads KAGVTQTPRYLIKTRGQQVTLSCSPISGHRSVSWYQQTPGQGLQFLFEYFSETQRNKGNFPGRFSGRQFSNSRSEMNVSTLELGDSALYLCASSLVPGGGSSTNYGYTFGSGTRLTVV.

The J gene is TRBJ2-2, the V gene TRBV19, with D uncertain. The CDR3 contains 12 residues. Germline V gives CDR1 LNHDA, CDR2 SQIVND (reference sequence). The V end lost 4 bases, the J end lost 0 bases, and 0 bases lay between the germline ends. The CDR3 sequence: CASSTNTGELFF. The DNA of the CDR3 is TGTGCCAGTAGTACGAACACCGGGGAGCTGTTTTTT.

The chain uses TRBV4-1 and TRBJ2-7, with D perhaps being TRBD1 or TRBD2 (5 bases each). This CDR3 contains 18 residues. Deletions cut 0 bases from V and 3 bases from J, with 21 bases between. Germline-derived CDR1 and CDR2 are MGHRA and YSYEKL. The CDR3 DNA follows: TGCGCCAGCAGCCAAGACATCGGGGTAGGGGCCATGGTCTACGAGCAGTACTTC. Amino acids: CASSQDIGVGAMVYEQYF.

The CDR3 nucleotides are TGTGCCAGCAGGCTCTCGGGAGCCACTGAAGCTTTCTTT. Translation: CASRLSGATEAFF. The J gene is TRBJ1-1, the V gene TRBV6-4; D unclear. V was shortened by 6 bases and J by 4 bases, with 12 bases between the two germline ends. This CDR3 region has 13 residues. Germline V CDR1 and CDR2: MRHNA, SNTAGT.

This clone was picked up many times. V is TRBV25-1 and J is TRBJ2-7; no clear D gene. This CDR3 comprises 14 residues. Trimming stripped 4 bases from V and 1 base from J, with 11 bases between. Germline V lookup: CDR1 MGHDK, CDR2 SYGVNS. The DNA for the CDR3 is TGTGCCAGCAGTGGACGGGCCCCTTCCTACGAGCAGTACTTC. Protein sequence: CASSGRAPSYEQYF.

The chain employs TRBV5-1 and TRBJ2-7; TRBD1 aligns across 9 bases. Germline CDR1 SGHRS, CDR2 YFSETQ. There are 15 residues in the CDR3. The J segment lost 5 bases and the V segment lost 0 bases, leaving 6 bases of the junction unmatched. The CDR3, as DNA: TGCGCCAGCAGCTTGGGGGGACAGGGTGTAGACGAGCAGTACTTC. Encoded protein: CASSLGGQGVDEQYF.